This T cell receptor (beta chain) derives from a study of cytomegalovirus exposure and HLA in healthy donors. Background on the study: Prior work identified 100 million to 130 million unique TCR beta sequences in approximately 180 million T cells. Overall study results and limits: Sequence variants that were highly shared formed a cluster that was likely a sequencing artifact.

With respect to this clone: Its antigen is unknown.

A multiplex PCR was run with 60 Vbeta primers and 13 Jbeta primers. Here immunoSEQ multiplex PCR was the method, and the copy in TCRdb shows in-frame clones only, minus some. The sample holds some 100,000 clones, around three quarters seen once. This TCR was sampled from a female donor in good health and CMV-seropositive. Input material: PBMCs.

The CDR3 region is CASSPQVQGVSGYTF. The CDR3 DNA reads as TGCGCCAGCAGCCCCCAGGTACAGGGGGTAAGTGGCTACACCTTC. The V and J genes are TRBV4-3 and TRBJ1-2, with 8 nucleotides matching TRBD1. The CDR3 runs 15 residues. CDR1 is LGHNA and CDR2 is YSLEER in the germline V gene. V lost 4 bases, J lost 7 bases, and 11 bases stayed unmatched.